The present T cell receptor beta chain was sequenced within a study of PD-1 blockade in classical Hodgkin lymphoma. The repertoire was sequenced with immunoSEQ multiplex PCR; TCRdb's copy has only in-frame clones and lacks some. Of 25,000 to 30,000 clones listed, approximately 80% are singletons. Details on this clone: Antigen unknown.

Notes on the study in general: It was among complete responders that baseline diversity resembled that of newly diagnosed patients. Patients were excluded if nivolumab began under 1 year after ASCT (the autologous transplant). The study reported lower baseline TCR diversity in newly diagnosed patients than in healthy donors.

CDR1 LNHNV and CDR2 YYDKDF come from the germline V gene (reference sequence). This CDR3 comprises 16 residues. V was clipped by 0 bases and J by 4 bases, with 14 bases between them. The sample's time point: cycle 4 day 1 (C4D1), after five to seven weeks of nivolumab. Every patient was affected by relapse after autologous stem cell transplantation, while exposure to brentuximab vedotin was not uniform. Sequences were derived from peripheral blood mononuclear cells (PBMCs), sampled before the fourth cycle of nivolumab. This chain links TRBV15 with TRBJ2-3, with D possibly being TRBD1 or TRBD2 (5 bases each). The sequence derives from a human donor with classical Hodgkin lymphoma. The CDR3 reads CATSRDAGLGADTQYF. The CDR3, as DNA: TGTGCCACCAGCAGAGACGCGGGTTTAGGGGCAGATACGCAGTATTTT.